The 24 T cell receptor beta chains below all came from one sample that was sequenced in a study of preoperative IRX-2 immunotherapy in early breast cancer. Measured with immunoSEQ multiplex PCR; TCRdb has only the in-frame clones, and not every one. Here the sample spans roughly 27,000 clones, roughly 80% being singletons. Documented treatment: preoperative locoregional IRX-2 cytokine immunotherapy. Sequenced material: lymph node tissue, taken before IRX-2 immunotherapy. The receptor set was obtained from a human donor with breast cancer.

CDR3 amino acids: CASSYPTGGVIPKETQYF. The CDR3 DNA reads TGTGCCAGCAGTTACCCCACGGGCGGCGTCATTCCCAAAGAGACCCAGTACTTC. The J gene is TRBJ2-5, the V gene TRBV6-8, with D unclear. Trimming stripped 2 bases from V and 3 bases from J, with 22 bases between. CDR1 and CDR2 from the germline V gene are MNHGY and SAAAGT. The CDR3 consists of 18 residues.

This clone has a handful of counts. The V gene is TRBV6-8, the J gene TRBJ1-4; 8 bases fit TRBD1. This CDR3 has 15 residues. CDR1 and CDR2 from the germline V gene are MNHGY and SAAAGT. Losses at the gene ends were 5 bases for V and 3 bases for J; bases not matched to a gene: 5. The CDR3 reads CASSGLQGANEKLFF. The CDR3 region has the DNA TGTGCCAGCAGTGGTTTACAGGGGGCTAATGAAAAACTGTTTTTT.

The chain carries TRBV6-8 and TRBJ1-4; possible D gene TRBD1, 5 bases. The germline CDR1 and CDR2 sequences are MNHGY and SAAAGT. The CDR3 consists of 12 residues. Trimming cost V 8 bases and J 8 bases, with 12 bases left between them. The DNA of the CDR3 is TGTGCCAGCGGGGCCGGATGGGAAAAACTGTTTTTT. Amino acid sequence: CASGAGWEKLFF.

The V call is TRBV29-1, the J call TRBJ1-1; D is undetermined. The V and J ends lost 6 bases and 4 bases respectively, with 15 bases between them. Germline V CDR1 and CDR2: SQVTM, ANQGSEA. This CDR3 region has 13 residues. CDR3 coding DNA: TGCAGCGTCCCAGGATTGGGGATCACTGAAGCTTTCTTT. Residues: CSVPGLGITEAFF.

The chain combines TRBV6-4 with TRBJ1-6, with D possibly TRBD1 on 5 matching bases. V gave up 7 bases and J gave up 3 bases, with 10 bases separating them. The length of the CDR3 is 14 residues. The germline V gene has CDR1 MRHNA and CDR2 SNTAGT. CDR3 residues: CASTRQSYNSPLHF. In DNA form, the CDR3 reads TGTGCCAGCACAAGACAGAGCTATAATTCACCCCTCCACTTT.

To note about this clone: One end of the junction varies from germline; a read error may be responsible. The chain recombines TRBV11-3 with TRBJ1-3, with unresolved D. CDR3 length: 17 amino acids. CDR1 is SGHNT and CDR2 is YENEEA in the germline V gene. The CDR3 here is CASSMTTPQVSGNTIYF. The CDR3 DNA reads as TGTGCCAGCAGCATGACTACACCGCAAGTCTCTGGAAACACTATATATTTT.

This chain connects TRBV23-1 to TRBJ1-1, with D tentatively TRBD1 (5 bases). TRBV23-1 has ORF status, its function being uncertain. CDR3 length: 15 residues. Trimming cost V 6 bases and J 1 base, with 15 bases left between them. The CDR3 coding sequence is TGCGCCAGCAGCCAAGAGGGGACGGCGAACACTGAAGCTTTCTTT. Its translation: CASSQEGTANTEAFF.

The chain joins TRBV18 to TRBJ2-7, with D unresolved. The V and J ends lost 1 base and 4 bases respectively, with 8 bases between them. Looked up from germline, CDR1 is KGHSH and CDR2 is LQKENI. The CDR3 runs 13 residues. This CDR3 reads CASSPLEKYEQYF. CDR3 nucleotides: TGTGCCAGCTCACCACTAGAGAAGTACGAGCAGTACTTC. Full variable domain (missing parts from reference TRBV18 and TRBJ2-7): NAGVMQNPRHLVRRRGQEARLRCSPMKGHSHVYWYRQLPEEGLKFMVYLQKENIIDESGMPKERFSAEFPKEGPSILRIQQVVRGDSAAYFCASSPLEKYEQYFGPGTRLTVT.

V is TRBV23-1 and J is TRBJ1-6, with D uncertain. TRBV23-1 is treated as an ORF (open reading frame) with a function not yet certain. V lost 6 bases and J lost 0, with 3 bases in between. This CDR3 has 13 amino acids. CDR3 sequence: CASSFSYNSPLHF. In nucleotides, the CDR3 is TGCGCCAGCAGCTTCTCCTATAATTCACCCCTCCACTTT.

The chain employs TRBV19 and TRBJ1-5, with D hard to call. Trimming cost V 7 bases and J 0 bases, with 7 bases left between them. The germline V gene encodes CDR1 LNHDA and CDR2 SQIVND (reference sequence). This CDR3 is built from 13 residues. As DNA, the CDR3 is TGTGCCAGTACGGAGTATAGCAATCAGCCCCAGCATTTT. It encodes CASTEYSNQPQHF.

This sequence joins TRBV6-7 and TRBJ2-6; TRBD1 aligns across 7 bases. TRBV6-7 counts as an open reading frame of uncertain function. This CDR3 is 17 amino acids long. The V gene end was trimmed by 4 bases and the J gene end by 0 bases; junction bases not matched to a gene: 6. CDR3 sequence: CASSSSTGSSGANVLTF. DNA for the CDR3: TGTGCCAGCAGTTCGTCGACAGGGTCCTCTGGGGCCAACGTCCTGACTTTC.

V is TRBV6-8 and J is TRBJ2-5; 7 bases are a match to TRBD1. The CDR3 is 14 residues long. The V gene end was trimmed by 5 bases and the J gene end by 5 bases; junction bases not matched to a gene: 8. Germline lookup yields CDR1 MNHGY and CDR2 SAAAGT. The CDR3 DNA sequence: TGTGCCAGCAGTCGTACAGGGGTCTGGGAGACCCAGTACTTC. It codes for CASSRTGVWETQYF.

This clone was found once. The chain has TRBV19 and TRBJ1-5, with D tentatively TRBD1 (6 bases). The CDR3 contains 14 residues. Germline CDR1 is LNHDA and CDR2 is SQIVND (reference sequence). V was cut by 6 bases and J by 2 bases, with 11 bases left in between. The CDR3 nucleotides read TGTGCCAGTAGGGAGGACAGCCGCAATCAGCCCCAGCATTTT. It yields the protein CASREDSRNQPQHF.

This clone appeared once. The V and J genes are TRBV19 and TRBJ1-6, with D possibly being TRBD1 (5 bases). The germline V gene encodes CDR1 LNHDA and CDR2 SQIVND (reference sequence). Trimming took off 7 bases at V and 4 bases at J, with 14 bases between the two ends. CDR3 size: 15 residues. The CDR3 protein is CASTPGRTYNSPLHF. In DNA form, the CDR3 reads TGTGCCAGTACCCCGGGACGGACGTATAATTCACCCCTCCACTTT.

V is TRBV25-1 and J is TRBJ1-1; D unclear. CDR1 and CDR2 from the germline V gene are MGHDK and SYGVNS. This CDR3 is built from 16 residues. Between the trimmed V and J ends, which lost 0 bases and 0 bases, there was a span of 11 bases. CDR3 DNA: TGTGCCAGCAGTGAATACGGAAAAGGGATGAACACTGAAGCTTTCTTT. Translated, it gives CASSEYGKGMNTEAFF.

V and J are TRBV8-2 and TRBJ2-7; TRBD1 is the table's D call, not checked against the DNA. TRBV8-2 is assigned pseudogene status. The CDR3 consists of 13 residues. CDR3 sequence: CASSSGLAYEQYF. For the CDR3, the DNA is TGTGCCAGCAGTTCTGGGCTGGCCTACGAGCAGTACTTC.

This chain uses TRBV6-8 with TRBJ2-1; 14 positions agree with TRBD2. CDR3 length: 16 residues. CDR1 and CDR2 from the germline V gene are MNHGY and SAAAGT. V shed 4 bases and J 9 bases; nucleotides not matched to a gene: 8. The CDR3 nucleotides are TGTGCCAGCAGTTCCTGGACTAGCGGGGGGCCCCTTGAGCAGTTCTTC. Amino acid sequence: CASSSWTSGGPLEQFF.

This chain connects TRBV6-8 to TRBJ1-2; the match to TRBD1 covers 8 bases. The ends lost 5 bases at V and 2 bases at J; junction bases unmatched: 1. The CDR3 runs to 13 residues. Per the germline V gene, CDR1 is MNHGY and CDR2 is SAAAGT. CDR3 bases: TGTGCCAGCAGTGACAGGGGAAACTATGGCTACACCTTC. This sequence encodes CASSDRGNYGYTF.

The V call is TRBV6-8, the J call TRBJ1-2, with 10 positions matching TRBD1. The germline V gene encodes CDR1 MNHGY and CDR2 SAAAGT. CDR3 length: 15 residues. Trimming took 6 bases from V and 4 from J; bases not matched to a gene: 8. CDR3 sequence (DNA): TGTGCCAGCAGAGAGGGGGGACAGGGGATCTATGGCTACACCTTC. Its translation: CASREGGQGIYGYTF.

The chain is built from TRBV28 and TRBJ1-3, with D possibly TRBD1 on 6 matching bases. The germline V gene encodes CDR1 MDHEN and CDR2 SYDVKM. The CDR3 covers 16 residues. The ends were cut back, 5 bases at V and 2 bases at J, with 16 bases in the middle. This chain's CDR3 is CASSRNNREPGNTIYF. In nucleotides, the CDR3 is TGTGCCAGCAGTCGAAATAACAGGGAACCTGGAAACACCATATATTTT.

J is TRBJ1-5 and V is TRBV11-3; 7 bases map to TRBD1. The CDR3 length is 14 residues. V was clipped by 6 bases and J by 3 bases; unmatched bases: 5. CDR1 SGHNT and CDR2 YENEEA come from the germline V gene. In nucleotides, the CDR3 is TGTGCCAGCAGTCGGGGACAGAACAATCAGCCCCAGCATTTT. It yields the protein CASSRGQNNQPQHF.

The J gene is TRBJ2-7, the V gene TRBV7-6, with D possibly being TRBD2 (6 bases). CDR3 length: 15 residues. Germline V gene data show CDR1 as SGHVS and CDR2 as FNYEAQ. The V end was cut by 6 bases, the J end by 3 bases, with 18 bases between. The CDR3: CASRSLAAGIYEQYF. The CDR3, as DNA: TGTGCCAGCAGGTCCTTAGCGGCTGGGATCTACGAGCAGTACTTC.

V gene TRBV15 combines with J gene TRBJ2-3; 11 bases match TRBD1. From germline, CDR1 is LNHNV and CDR2 YYDKDF (reference sequence). J was trimmed by 2 bases and V by 4 bases; bases with no gene match: 8. The CDR3 has 17 amino acids. The CDR3 DNA reads TGTGCCACCAGCACCAGGACAGGGGGCATCGACACAGATACGCAGTATTTT. As protein: CATSTRTGGIDTDTQYF.

The CDR3 DNA reads as TGTGCCAGCAGCGGGGGACAGGGGAAGAACACTGAAGCTTTCTTT. It encodes CASSGGQGKNTEAFF. The chain couples TRBV11-3 to TRBJ1-1; TRBD1 matches at 10 bases. CDR3 length: 15 amino acids. The germline V gene has CDR1 SGHNT and CDR2 YENEEA. J was trimmed by 1 base and V by 5 bases; bases with no gene match: 4.